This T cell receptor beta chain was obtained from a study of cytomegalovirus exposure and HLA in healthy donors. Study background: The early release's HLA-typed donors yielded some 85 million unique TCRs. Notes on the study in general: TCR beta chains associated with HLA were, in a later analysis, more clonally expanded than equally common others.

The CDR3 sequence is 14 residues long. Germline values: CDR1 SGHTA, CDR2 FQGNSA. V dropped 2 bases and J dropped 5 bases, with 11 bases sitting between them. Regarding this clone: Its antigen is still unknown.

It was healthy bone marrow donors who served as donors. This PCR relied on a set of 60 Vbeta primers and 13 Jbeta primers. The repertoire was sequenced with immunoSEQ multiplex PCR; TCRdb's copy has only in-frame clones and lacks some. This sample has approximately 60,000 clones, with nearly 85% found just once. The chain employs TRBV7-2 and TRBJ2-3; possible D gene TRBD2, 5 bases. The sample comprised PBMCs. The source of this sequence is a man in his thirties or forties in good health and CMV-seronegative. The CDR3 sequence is CASSLLFGGDTQYF. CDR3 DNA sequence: TGTGCCAGCAGCTTACTTTTCGGAGGAGATACGCAGTATTTT.